This T cell receptor (beta chain) was captured in a study of identical twins (dated by TCRdb to the mid-2010s). The study in broad terms: To test whether fetal clonotypes persist, this study deep-sequenced TCR alpha and beta repertoires from monozygotic twins, from unrelated adults of various ages, and from cord blood. Replicate twin experiments were performed at different times using different library preparation protocols to rule out contamination.

In this sample, this clonotype turned up many times. It lacks a known antigen. No much larger clone exists at a distance of one base, and base qualities are not known. The method was 5' RACE. The listed sequencing device is Illumina HiSeq 2000. A universal primer binding site was introduced by template switching, and a unique molecular identifier was present in the final cDNA, enabling accurate counting of TCR cDNA molecules. Specific primers in the conserved constant-segment region were used to synthesize first-strand cDNA for TCR alpha and beta chains. To control for contamination, each cDNA library was double barcoded with a SMART-Mk sample barcode plus Illumina barcodes. TruSeq adapter sequences, together with Illumina sample barcodes, were added in two successive PCR steps. The Illumina HiSeq platform was used with custom primers to sequence TCR alpha and beta cDNA libraries. The source study handled its data this way. Raw reads were processed with MiGEC to extract unique molecular identifiers, and MiXCR was used to determine CDR3 positions. For each individual, recombination models were inferred using an EM algorithm with the repgenHMM and IGoR tools. The analysis of shared clonotypes was done with the tcR package in R, with sharing normalized by the product of cloneset sizes. Out-of-frame nonproductive sequences were analyzed to study raw recombination free of thymic and clonal selection effects. Through fastp at Q25 and MiXCR, TCRdb rebuilt clones from the public reads, retaining in-frame beta chains. Rows are unified per CDR3 protein, each entry keeping the most common DNA and genes. The V and J calls shown here were made by TCRdb, not taken from the authors' results. Across this sample there are under 400,000 distinct CDR3 sequences, with around 9% seen only once. Of the sample, approximately 9.3% falls within the top ten clones.

Every donor in the study was a healthy Caucasian. The study also sequenced three unrelated non-twin adults: a male aged 18 to 29, a male aged 50 to 59 and a female aged 50 to 59. Miltenyi CD45RO+ enrichment and human naive T-cell isolation kits were used to isolate memory (CD45RO+) and naive T cells from PBMC. Summary of the overall study and its limitations: Fewer insertions were carried by abundant cord blood beta clonotypes; a weaker similar trend was observed in young adult naive repertoires, while no such trend was observed in memory repertoires. Out-of-frame TCR alpha sharing in monozygotic twins was systematically underestimated by recombination models, whereas sharing between unrelated individuals was in agreement with the recombination models. Out-of-frame TCR alpha sequences shared between twins showed an excess of low generation-probability sequences compared with coincidental sharing between unrelated individuals. Invariant T cells such as MAIT and iNKT could partly confound zero-insertion analyses, although diverse VJ usage argued against such confounding for most clonotypes. Because the same donors could not be followed over many years, conclusions were based on cross-sectional statistical analysis. A weaker excess of twin sharing was found in beta out-of-frame sequences because the signal-to-noise ratio was lowered by fewer shared sequences.

Sequenced material: naive T cells sorted from blood. According to the study, the label for this sample's cell subset or site signals: cells isolated with a human naive T-cell isolation kit. The TCR comes from a woman aged 50 to 65 in good health.

The DNA sequence follows: TGTGCCAGCAGCTTAGACTATACAGGGGCAGCTTTCTTT. Its translation reads: CASSLDYTGAAFF. The chain uses TRBV11-3 and TRBJ1-1; 7 central nucleotides agree with TRBD1. CDR1 and CDR2 were assigned from the germline V gene as SGHNT and YENEEA. The CDR3 has 13 amino acids, counting the end cysteine and phenylalanine. The only DNA kept is the CDR3, 39 bases in frame from the first base. V is trimmed back by 0 bases and J by 10 bases, and the junction contains 5 bases that no gene match accounts for.